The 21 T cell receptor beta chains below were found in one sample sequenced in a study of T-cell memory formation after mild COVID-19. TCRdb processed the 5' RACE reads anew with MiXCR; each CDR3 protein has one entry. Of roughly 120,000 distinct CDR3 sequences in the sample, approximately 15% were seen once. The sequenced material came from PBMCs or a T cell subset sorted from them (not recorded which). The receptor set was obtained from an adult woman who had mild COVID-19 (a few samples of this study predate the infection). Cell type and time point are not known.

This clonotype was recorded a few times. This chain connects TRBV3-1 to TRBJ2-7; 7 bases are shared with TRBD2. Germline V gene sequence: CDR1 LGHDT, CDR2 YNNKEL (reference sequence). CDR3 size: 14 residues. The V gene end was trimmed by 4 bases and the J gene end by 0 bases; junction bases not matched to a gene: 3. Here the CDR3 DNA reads TGTGCCAGCAGCCCACGGGGGGACTCCTACGAGCAGTACTTC. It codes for CASSPRGDSYEQYF.

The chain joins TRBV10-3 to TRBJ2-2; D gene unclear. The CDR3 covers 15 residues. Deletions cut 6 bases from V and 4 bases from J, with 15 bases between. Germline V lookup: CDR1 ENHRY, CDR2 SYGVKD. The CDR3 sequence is CAISPGQTFTGELFF. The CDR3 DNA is TGTGCCATCAGCCCGGGTCAAACCTTCACCGGGGAGCTGTTTTTT.

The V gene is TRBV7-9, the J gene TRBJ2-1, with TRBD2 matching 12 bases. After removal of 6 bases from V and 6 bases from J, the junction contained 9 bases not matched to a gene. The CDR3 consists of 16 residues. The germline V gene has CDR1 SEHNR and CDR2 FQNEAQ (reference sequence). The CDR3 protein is CASSSALAGGSNEQFF. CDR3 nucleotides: TGTGCCAGCAGTTCCGCACTAGCGGGAGGAAGCAATGAGCAGTTCTTC.

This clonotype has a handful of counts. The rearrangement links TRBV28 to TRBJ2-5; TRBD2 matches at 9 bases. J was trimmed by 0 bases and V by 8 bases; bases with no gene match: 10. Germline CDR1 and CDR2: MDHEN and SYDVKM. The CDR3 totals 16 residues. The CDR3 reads CASSAPGTSYQETQYF. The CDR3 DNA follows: TGTGCCAGCTCCGCACCCGGGACTAGCTACCAAGAGACCCAGTACTTC.

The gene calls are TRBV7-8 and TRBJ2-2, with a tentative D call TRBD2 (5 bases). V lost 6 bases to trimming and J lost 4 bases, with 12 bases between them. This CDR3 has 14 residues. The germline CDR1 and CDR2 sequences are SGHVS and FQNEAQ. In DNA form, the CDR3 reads TGTGCCAGCAGTGCCGTTGAGGGCACCGGGGAGCTGTTTTTT. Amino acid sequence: CASSAVEGTGELFF.

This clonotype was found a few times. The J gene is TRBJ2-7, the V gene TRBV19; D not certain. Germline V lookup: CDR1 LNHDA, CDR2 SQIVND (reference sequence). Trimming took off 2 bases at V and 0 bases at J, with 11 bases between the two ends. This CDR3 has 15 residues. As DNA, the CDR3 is TGTGCCAGTAGTATATCAGCGAGCGCCTCCTACGAGCAGTACTTC. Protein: CASSISASASYEQYF.

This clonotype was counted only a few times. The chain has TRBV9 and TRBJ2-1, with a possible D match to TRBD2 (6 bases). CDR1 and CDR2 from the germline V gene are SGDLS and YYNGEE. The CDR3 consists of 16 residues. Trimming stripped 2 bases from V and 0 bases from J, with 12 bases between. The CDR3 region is CASSVTSLDSYNEQFF. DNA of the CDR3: TGTGCCAGCAGCGTTACTAGCCTCGACTCCTACAATGAGCAGTTCTTC.

The CDR3 loop is CASRRGALYEQYF. CDR3 nucleotide sequence: TGTGCCAGCAGGAGGGGGGCGTTGTACGAGCAGTACTTC. The chain employs TRBV25-1 and TRBJ2-7; D possibly uses TRBD1 or TRBD2 (6 bases each). The CDR3 consists of 13 residues. V was pared by 6 bases and J by 4 bases, with 13 bases between. CDR1 and CDR2 from the germline V gene are MGHDK and SYGVNS.

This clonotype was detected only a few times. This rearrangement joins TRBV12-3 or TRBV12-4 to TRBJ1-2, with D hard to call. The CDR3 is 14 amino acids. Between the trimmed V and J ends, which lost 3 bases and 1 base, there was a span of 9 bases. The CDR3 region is CASSFGGINYGYTF. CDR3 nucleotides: TGTGCCAGCAGTTTTGGAGGGATTAACTATGGCTACACCTTC.

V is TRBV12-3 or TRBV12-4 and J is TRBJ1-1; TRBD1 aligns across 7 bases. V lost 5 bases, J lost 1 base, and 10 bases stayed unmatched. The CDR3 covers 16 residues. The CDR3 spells CASSPKGARKNTEAFF. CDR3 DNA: TGTGCCAGCAGTCCCAAGGGGGCCCGAAAGAACACTGAAGCTTTCTTT.

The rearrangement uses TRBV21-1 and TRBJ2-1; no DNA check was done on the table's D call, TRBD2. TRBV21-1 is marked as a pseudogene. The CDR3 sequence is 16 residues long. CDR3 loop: CASSKGRAGGYNEQFF. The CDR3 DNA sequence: TGTGCCAGCAGCAAAGGTCGGGCGGGAGGTTACAATGAGCAGTTCTTC.

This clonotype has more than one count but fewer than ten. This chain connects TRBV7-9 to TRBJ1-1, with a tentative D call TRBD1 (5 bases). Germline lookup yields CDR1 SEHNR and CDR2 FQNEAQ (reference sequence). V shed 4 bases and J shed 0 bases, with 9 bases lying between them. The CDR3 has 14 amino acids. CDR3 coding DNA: TGTGCCAGCAGCTCCGGGGGGGTGAACACTGAAGCTTTCTTT. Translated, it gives CASSSGGVNTEAFF.

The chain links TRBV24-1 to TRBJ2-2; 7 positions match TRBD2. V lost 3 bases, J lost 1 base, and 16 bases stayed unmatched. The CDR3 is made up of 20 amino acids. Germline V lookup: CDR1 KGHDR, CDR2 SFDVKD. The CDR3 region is CATSDPPFTLADKNTGELFF. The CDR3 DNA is TGTGCCACCAGTGATCCCCCCTTTACTCTAGCGGATAAGAACACCGGGGAGCTGTTTTTT.

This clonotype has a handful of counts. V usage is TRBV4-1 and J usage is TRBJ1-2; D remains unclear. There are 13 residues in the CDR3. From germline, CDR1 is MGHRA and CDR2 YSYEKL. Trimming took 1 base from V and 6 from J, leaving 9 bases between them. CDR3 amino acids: CASSQVSGNGYTF. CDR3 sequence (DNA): TGCGCCAGCAGCCAAGTGTCGGGGAATGGCTACACCTTC.

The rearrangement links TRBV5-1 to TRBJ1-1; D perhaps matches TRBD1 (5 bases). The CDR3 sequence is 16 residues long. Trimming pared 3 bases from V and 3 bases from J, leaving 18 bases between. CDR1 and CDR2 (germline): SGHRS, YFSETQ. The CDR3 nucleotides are TGCGCCAGCAGCTGGTCGGGGCGGGGTCGGCACACTGAAGCTTTCTTT. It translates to CASSWSGRGRHTEAFF.

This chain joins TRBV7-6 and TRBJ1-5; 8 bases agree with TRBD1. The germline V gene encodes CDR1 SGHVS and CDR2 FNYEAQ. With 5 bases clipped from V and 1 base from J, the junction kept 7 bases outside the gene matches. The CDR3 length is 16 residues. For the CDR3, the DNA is TGTGCCAGCAGCCCCGGACAGGGAAAAAGCAATCAGCCCCAGCATTTT. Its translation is CASSPGQGKSNQPQHF.

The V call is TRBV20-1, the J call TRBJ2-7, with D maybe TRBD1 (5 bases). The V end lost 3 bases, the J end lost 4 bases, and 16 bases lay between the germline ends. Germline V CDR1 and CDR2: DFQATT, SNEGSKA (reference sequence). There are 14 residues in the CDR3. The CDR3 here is CSASSPGSAYEQYF. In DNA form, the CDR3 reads TGCAGTGCTAGTAGCCCAGGGTCCGCGTACGAGCAGTACTTC.

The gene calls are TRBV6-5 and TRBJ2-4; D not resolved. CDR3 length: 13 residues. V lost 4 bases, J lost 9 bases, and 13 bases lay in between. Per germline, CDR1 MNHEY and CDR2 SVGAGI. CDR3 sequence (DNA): TGTGCCAGCAGTTCCAAACGGACGGGCATTCAGTACTTC. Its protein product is CASSSKRTGIQYF.

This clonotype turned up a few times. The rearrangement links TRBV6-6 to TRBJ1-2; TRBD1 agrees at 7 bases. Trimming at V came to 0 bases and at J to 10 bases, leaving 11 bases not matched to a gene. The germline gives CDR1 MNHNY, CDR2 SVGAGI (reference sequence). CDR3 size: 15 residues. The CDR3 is CASSYSDRWGLNYTF. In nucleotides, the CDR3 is TGTGCCAGCAGTTACTCGGACAGGTGGGGGCTAAACTACACCTTC.

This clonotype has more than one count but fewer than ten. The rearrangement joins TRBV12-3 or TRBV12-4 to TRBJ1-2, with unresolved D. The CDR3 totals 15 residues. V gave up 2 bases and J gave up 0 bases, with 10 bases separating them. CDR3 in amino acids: CASSLPGVPNYGYTF. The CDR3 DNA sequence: TGTGCCAGCAGTTTACCTGGGGTTCCTAACTATGGCTACACCTTC.

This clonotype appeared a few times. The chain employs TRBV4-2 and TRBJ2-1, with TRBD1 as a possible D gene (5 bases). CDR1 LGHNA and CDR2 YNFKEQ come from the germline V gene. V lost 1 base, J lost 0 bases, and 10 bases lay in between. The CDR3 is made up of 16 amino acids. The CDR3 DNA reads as TGTGCCAGCAGCCAAGTCAGGGAATACTCCTACAATGAGCAGTTCTTC. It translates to CASSQVREYSYNEQFF.